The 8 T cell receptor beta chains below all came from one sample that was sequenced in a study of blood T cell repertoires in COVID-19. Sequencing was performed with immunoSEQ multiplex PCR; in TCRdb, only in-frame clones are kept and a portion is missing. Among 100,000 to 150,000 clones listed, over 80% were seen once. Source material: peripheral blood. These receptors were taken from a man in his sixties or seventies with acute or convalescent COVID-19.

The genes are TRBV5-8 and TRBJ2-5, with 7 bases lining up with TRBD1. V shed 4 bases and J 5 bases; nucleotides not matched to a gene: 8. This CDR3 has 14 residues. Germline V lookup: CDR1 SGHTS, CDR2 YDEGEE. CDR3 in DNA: TGTGCCAGCAGCAGACGACAGGGTGGGGAGACCCAGTACTTC. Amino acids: CASSRRQGGETQYF. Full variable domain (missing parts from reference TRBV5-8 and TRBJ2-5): EAGVTQSPTHLIKTRGQQATLRCSPISGHTSVYWYQQALGLGLQFLLWYDEGEERNRGNFPPRFSGRQFPNYSSELNVNALELEDSALYLCASSRRQGGETQYFGPGTRLLVL.

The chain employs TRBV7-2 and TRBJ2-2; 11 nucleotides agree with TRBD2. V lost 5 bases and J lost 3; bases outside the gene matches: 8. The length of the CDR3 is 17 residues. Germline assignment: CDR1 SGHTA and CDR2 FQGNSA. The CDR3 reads CASSLTASGGYTGELFF. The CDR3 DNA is TGTGCCAGCAGCCTCACGGCTAGCGGGGGGTACACCGGGGAGCTGTTTTTT.

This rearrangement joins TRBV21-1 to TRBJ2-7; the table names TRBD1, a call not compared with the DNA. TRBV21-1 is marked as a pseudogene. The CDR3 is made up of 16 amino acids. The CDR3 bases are TGTGCCAGCAGCCACGTAAGGGACAGGGCCGACTACGAGCAGTACTTC. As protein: CASSHVRDRADYEQYF.

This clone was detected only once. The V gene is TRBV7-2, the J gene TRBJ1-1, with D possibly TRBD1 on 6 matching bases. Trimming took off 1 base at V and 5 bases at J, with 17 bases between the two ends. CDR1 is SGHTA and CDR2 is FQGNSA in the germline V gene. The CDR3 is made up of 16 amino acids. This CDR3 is CASSLGGHRVGTEAFF. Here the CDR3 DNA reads TGTGCCAGCAGCTTAGGGGGTCACAGGGTGGGTACTGAAGCTTTCTTT.

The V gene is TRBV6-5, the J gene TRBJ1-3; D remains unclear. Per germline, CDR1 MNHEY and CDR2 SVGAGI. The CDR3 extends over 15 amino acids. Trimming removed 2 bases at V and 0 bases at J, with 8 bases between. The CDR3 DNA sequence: TGTGCCAGCAGTTACGACGGGTACTCTGGAAACACCATATATTTT. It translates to CASSYDGYSGNTIYF.

This chain's CDR3 is CASSLRGTEMNTEAFF. CDR3 bases: TGCGCCAGCAGCTTGAGAGGGACAGAGATGAACACTGAAGCTTTCTTT. The rearrangement joins TRBV5-1 to TRBJ1-1; 7 bases are shared with TRBD1. The CDR3 sequence is 16 residues long. V was clipped by 1 base and J by 0 bases; unmatched bases: 6. The germline CDR1 and CDR2 sequences are SGHRS and YFSETQ.

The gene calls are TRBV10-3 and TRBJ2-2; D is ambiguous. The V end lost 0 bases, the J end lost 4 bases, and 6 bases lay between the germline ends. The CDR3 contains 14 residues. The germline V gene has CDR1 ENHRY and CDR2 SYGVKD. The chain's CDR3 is CAISESRVTGELFF. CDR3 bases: TGTGCCATCAGTGAGTCGAGAGTCACCGGGGAGCTGTTTTTT.

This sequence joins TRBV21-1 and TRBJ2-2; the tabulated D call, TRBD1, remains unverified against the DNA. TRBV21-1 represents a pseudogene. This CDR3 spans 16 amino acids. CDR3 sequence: CASSKRDSSPEGELFF. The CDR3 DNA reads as TGTGCCAGCAGCAAACGGGACAGCAGTCCGGAGGGGGAGCTGTTTTTT.